What follows describes a single T cell receptor (beta chain). Its antigen remains unknown. This record comes from a study of shared clonotypes between healthy human individuals. Overall study: Per donor, CD8 memory used one plate, CD8 naive used two, CD4 memory used three and CD4 naive used three. Study-wide results and caveats: For sorted subsets, rarefaction showed incomplete sequencing despite large depth. It was the non-shared clonotypes that had lower generation probabilities than clonotypes shared by all four donors.

The data were produced by immunoSEQ multiplex PCR, yet TCRdb's version contains in-frame clones alone and is incomplete. The sample consists of around 2,000,000 clones, about 95% of them appearing once. Naive CD8 cells were CD45RO-negative, positively selected for CCR7, excluding terminally differentiated effector memory CD45RA+ cells. The TCR was taken from a man aged 18 to 30 in good health. Sequenced input: naive CD8+ T cells sorted from blood.

CDR3 nucleotide sequence: TGTGCCAGCAGCGGAAGAGGGGACGCCTACGAGCAGTACTTC. Translating it yields CASSGRGDAYEQYF. The chain carries TRBV6-6 and TRBJ2-7, with D perhaps being TRBD1 or TRBD2 (5 bases each). The ends were cut back, 6 bases at V and 2 bases at J, with 14 bases in the middle. Germline V gene data show CDR1 as MNHNY and CDR2 as SVGAGI (reference sequence). This CDR3 is 14 amino acids long.